This is a list of T cell receptor beta chains from one sample in a study of OX40 agonist ivuxolimab in advanced cancers. Clones were read by immunoSEQ multiplex PCR, and TCRdb kept only the in-frame ones, dropping some. The data hold 95,000 to 100,000 clones, with approximately 84% observed a single time. Sample: CD4+ or CD8+ T cells sorted from blood, taken in a trial of the OX40 agonist ivuxolimab. All receptors come from an adult with an advanced solid tumor such as melanoma, head and neck, liver or kidney cancer. Each CDR3 is given with its conserved first and last residue. D genes are given only for firm matches. Size tells how often a clone was seen (once, few, many) or the class of an expanded clone, and some rows leave it out.

j_call	d_call	v_call	cdr3_length	clone_size	cdr3_aa	cdr3_nt
TRBJ2-1	TRBD1	TRBV19	18	-	CASSIAVAWDSPYNEQFF	TGTGCCAGTAGTATAGCAGTTGCGTGGGACAGTCCCTACAATGAGCAGTTCTTC
TRBJ1-6	-	TRBV7-8	14	-	CASRTGRDNSPLHF	TGTGCCAGCAGAACGGGACGTGATAATTCACCCCTCCACTTT
TRBJ2-7	-	TRBV13	14	-	CASSLRLTGYEQYF	TGTGCCAGCAGCTTACGGCTCACGGGCTACGAGCAGTACTTC
TRBJ2-1	-	TRBV30	14	-	CAWSVGGHYNEQFF	TGTGCCTGGAGTGTCGGGGGGCACTACAATGAGCAGTTCTTC
TRBJ2-3	-	TRBV7-8	16	-	CASSLARQLSTDTQYF	TGTGCCAGCAGCTTAGCCCGACAGCTTAGCACAGATACGCAGTATTTT
TRBJ2-7	-	TRBV7-6	14	-	CASSLGTDHYEQYF	TGTGCCAGCAGCTTAGGTACGGACCACTACGAGCAGTACTTC
TRBJ2-7	TRBD1	TRBV7-2	14	-	CASSRDRGVDEQYF	TGTGCCAGCAGCCGCGACAGGGGTGTTGACGAGCAGTACTTC
TRBJ1-5	TRBD1	TRBV27	17	-	CASSQERTGTGVQPQHF	TGTGCCAGCAGTCAGGAGCGAACCGGGACAGGGGTTCAGCCCCAGCATTTT
TRBJ2-3	-	TRBV11-2	12	-	CASSPIPGVQYF	TGTGCCAGCAGCCCCATCCCCGGGGTGCAGTATTTT
TRBJ2-2	-	TRBV18	15	-	CASSPGLGGTGELFF	TGTGCCAGCTCACCAGGACTCGGTGGCACCGGGGAGCTGTTTTTT
TRBJ1-4	-	TRBV11-2	15	-	CASSFGDTTNEKLFF	TGTGCCAGCAGCTTCGGTGACACAACTAATGAAAAACTGTTTTTT
TRBJ2-3	TRBD1	TRBV4-3	14	few	CASSPDRGGDTQYF	TGCGCCAGCAGCCCGGACAGGGGAGGGGATACGCAGTATTTT
TRBJ1-1	-	TRBV29-1	13	many	CSAAGIRDTEAFF	TGCAGCGCCGCAGGGATAAGGGACACTGAAGCTTTCTTT
TRBJ2-1	TRBD2	TRBV2	16	-	CASSGQGTSSRDEQFF	TGTGCCAGCAGTGGTCAGGGGACTAGTTCACGCGATGAGCAGTTCTTC
TRBJ1-4	TRBD1	TRBV19	15	-	CASRQTGTTNEKLFF	TGTGCCAGTAGACAGACAGGGACAACTAATGAAAAACTGTTTTTT
TRBJ2-2	-	TRBV7-9	16	-	CASSFWGGGNTGELFF	TGTGCCAGCAGCTTTTGGGGAGGAGGGAACACCGGGGAGCTGTTTTTT
TRBJ1-1	-	TRBV4-3	14	-	CASSQVRGTTEAFF	TGCGCCAGCAGCCAAGTTCGGGGGACCACTGAAGCTTTCTTT
TRBJ2-3	-	TRBV6-4	14	few	CASSDEAGTDTQYF	TGTGCCAGCAGTGATGAGGCGGGCACAGATACGCAGTATTTT
TRBJ1-5	TRBD1	TRBV6-6	16	-	CASSPHDRGGNQPQHF	TGTGCCAGCAGCCCCCATGACAGGGGTGGCAATCAGCCCCAGCATTTT
TRBJ2-1	-	TRBV6-6	15	-	CASSPLLGGSNEQFF	TGTGCCAGCAGCCCACTGTTGGGGGGATCTAATGAGCAGTTCTTC
TRBJ2-3	-	TRBV12-5	12	-	CASGSQTDTQYF	TGTGCTAGCGGGAGCCAGACAGATACGCAGTATTTT
TRBJ1-2	-	TRBV20-1	9	-	CSARGGYTF	TGCAGTGCTAGGGGTGGTTACACCTTC
TRBJ1-5	-	TRBV21-1	16	-	CASSKDIGRVIQPQHF	TGTGCCAGCAGCAAAGACATAGGCAGGGTCATACAGCCCCAGCATTTT
TRBJ2-6	-	TRBV18	15	-	CASSPQGSGANVLTF	TGTGCCAGCTCACCACAGGGCTCTGGGGCCAACGTCCTGACTTTC
TRBJ2-1	TRBD2	TRBV10-3	14	-	CAISGGLSTNEQFF	TGTGCCATCAGTGGGGGACTATCCACCAATGAGCAGTTCTTC
TRBJ2-7	-	TRBV18	15	-	CASSPILYDSYEQYF	TGTGCCAGCTCACCGATCCTGTACGACAGCTACGAGCAGTACTTC